The clone carrying this T cell receptor (beta chain) was seen once. The data belong to a study of blood T cell repertoires in COVID-19. Turning to the study itself: Spain, Italy and the United States supplied samples that represented acute and convalescent COVID-19. From T cells, B-cell-depleted T cells, or PBMCs came the material, which was cDNA or gDNA.

As processed by the authors: Reference gene primer amplification yielded estimated nucleated cell counts. Only in-frame clones appear in the TCRdb table, and some are missing; sequencing was by immunoSEQ multiplex PCR. V and J calls and clone size are given by that table; D and trimming were obtained from the DNA. The top ten clones hold about 0.93% of a sample with hundreds of thousands of clones, roughly 85% of them seen once. Germline loops: CDR1 MGHRA, CDR2 YSYEKL. The CDR3 is made up of 11 amino acids. Trimming pared 5 bases from V and 11 bases from J, leaving 12 bases between. Sequencing used peripheral blood. The rearrangement uses TRBV4-1 and TRBJ1-1; D is unclear. The clonotype was recovered from a man in his forties with acute or convalescent COVID-19. The CDR3 DNA reads as TGCGCCAGCAGCTCTACCTTAGCTGCTTTCTTT. Amino acids: CASSSTLAAFF.